Included here is one T cell receptor beta chain sequence, with context. The data belong to a study of blood T cell repertoires in COVID-19. Here immunoSEQ multiplex PCR was the method, and the copy in TCRdb shows in-frame clones only, minus some. The data show tens of thousands of clones, roughly 90% seen once. The V segment lost 8 bases and the J segment 2 bases; nucleotides outside the gene matches: 3. CDR3 size: 15 residues. Germline CDR1 SGHAT, CDR2 FQNNGV. Sequencing input: peripheral blood. This TCR was sampled from a woman aged 50 to 60 with active or convalescent COVID-19. The chain couples TRBV11-2 to TRBJ2-5, with 15 bases aligning to TRBD2. In DNA form, the CDR3 reads TGTGCCAGCGGACTAGCGGGGGGGCTGCAAGAGACCCAGTACTTC. Its translation is CASGLAGGLQETQYF.